These 19 T cell receptor beta chains were sequenced from one sample in a study of T cells after yellow fever vaccination. TCRdb re-called the 5' RACE reads with MiXCR, one entry per CDR3 protein. The repertoire holds about 320,000 distinct CDR3 sequences, with approximately 4% as singletons. The material sequenced was PBMCs, taken 15 days after the yellow fever booster vaccination. These receptors were taken from a man between 18 and 35 years old who received the YFV17D yellow fever vaccine.

Many counts were recorded for this clonotype. The genes are TRBV4-3 and TRBJ2-1; D is possibly TRBD1 or TRBD2 (5 bases each). With 4 bases removed from V and 4 bases from J, the gap between germline ends came to 14 bases. This CDR3 is 15 amino acids long. Germline V CDR1 and CDR2: LGHNA, YSLEER. The CDR3 nucleotides read TGCGCCAGCAGCCCTGGGACGGCCAGGTACAATGAGCAGTTCTTC. Translating it yields CASSPGTARYNEQFF.

This clonotype has a count of ten or more. Here the CDR3 reads CASRPNADGFEQYF. The CDR3 nucleotides read TGCGCCAGCAGACCGAACGCGGACGGCTTCGAGCAGTACTTC. The chain joins TRBV5-1 to TRBJ2-7; D is uncertain. The ends were cut back, 5 bases at V and 6 bases at J, with 18 bases in the middle. The CDR3 runs to 14 residues. Germline-derived CDR1 and CDR2 are SGHRS and YFSETQ.

This clonotype has a count of ten or more. The chain links TRBV5-6 to TRBJ1-5; 7 bases agree with TRBD1. The CDR3 covers 14 residues. CDR1 and CDR2 (germline): SGHDT, YYEEEE. After removal of 4 bases from V and 4 bases from J, the junction contained 5 bases not matched to a gene. This CDR3 reads CASSLGQVNQPQHF. In DNA form, the CDR3 reads TGTGCCAGCAGCCTCGGACAGGTTAATCAGCCCCAGCATTTT. Full variable domain (rest looked up from reference TRBV5-6 and TRBJ1-5): DAGVTQSPTHLIKTRGQQVTLRCSPKSGHDTVSWYQQALGQGPQFIFQYYEEEERQRGNFPDRFSGHQFPNYSSELNVNALLLGDSALYLCASSLGQVNQPQHFGDGTRLSIL.

J is TRBJ2-1 and V is TRBV28; no clear D gene. CDR1 MDHEN and CDR2 SYDVKM come from the germline V gene. The CDR3 contains 14 residues. V gave up 2 bases and J gave up 9 bases, with 14 bases separating them. Here the CDR3 reads CASSLTDPLIEQFF. In nucleotides, the CDR3 is TGTGCCAGCAGTTTAACCGATCCCCTCATTGAGCAGTTCTTC.

This clonotype occurred a few times. The chain is built from TRBV3-1 and TRBJ2-2; 8 bases are a match to TRBD2. Trimming cost V 3 bases and J 0 bases; bases outside gene matches: 6. This CDR3 comprises 17 residues. CDR1 is LGHDT and CDR2 is YNNKEL in the germline V gene (reference sequence). CDR3 in DNA: TGTGCCAGCAGCCACCCCCCGACTAGCGCGAACACCGGGGAGCTGTTTTTT. Protein sequence: CASSHPPTSANTGELFF.

This clonotype was seen repeatedly, ten times or more. The chain links TRBV5-1 to TRBJ2-7; a possible D gene is TRBD1 (6 bases). The CDR3 covers 13 residues. The germline CDR1 and CDR2 sequences are SGHRS and YFSETQ. Trimming removed 4 bases from V and 3 bases from J, with 11 bases in between. CDR3 in amino acids: CASSPPQGYEQYV. The DNA for the CDR3 is TGCGCCAGCAGCCCCCCACAGGGCTACGAGCAGTACGTC.

The chain links TRBV20-1 to TRBJ2-5, with TRBD2 matching 7 bases. Germline trimming cut 6 bases from V and 2 bases from J; bases unmatched to any gene: 3. Germline assignment: CDR1 DFQATT and CDR2 SNEGSKA (reference sequence). The CDR3 is 12 amino acids. The CDR3 DNA is TGCAGTGCGGTAGCGGGTCAAGAGACCCAGTACTTC. It codes for CSAVAGQETQYF.

A few counts support this clonotype. The chain combines TRBV3-1 with TRBJ2-1; the D is unclear. V was shortened by 0 bases and J by 3 bases, with 9 bases between the two germline ends. CDR3 length equals 15 residues. Germline lookup yields CDR1 LGHDT and CDR2 YNNKEL (reference sequence). The CDR3 nucleotides are TGTGCCAGCAGCCAAGATAGTGTGGTCTACAATGAGCAGTTCTTC. Translation gives CASSQDSVVYNEQFF.

This clonotype came up a few times. V gene TRBV12-3 or TRBV12-4 combines with J gene TRBJ1-5, with a tentative D call TRBD1 (5 bases). V lost 6 bases to trimming and J lost 8 bases, with 14 bases between them. The CDR3 is made up of 13 amino acids. CDR3 DNA: TGTGCCAGCAGCCGGGACCTGACAGAGCCCCAGCATTTT. This translates into CASSRDLTEPQHF.

This clonotype was seen more than once but under ten times. The gene calls are TRBV5-1 and TRBJ2-5, with D perhaps TRBD1 (6 bases). Between the trimmed V and J ends, which lost 0 bases and 4 bases, there was a span of 13 bases. From germline, CDR1 is SGHRS and CDR2 YFSETQ. The CDR3 spans 15 residues. The CDR3, as DNA: TGCGCCAGCAGCTTGGTGAGGACAGCCGGAGAGACCCAGTACTTC. Protein product: CASSLVRTAGETQYF.

In its sample, this clonotype was seen a few times. V is TRBV27 and J is TRBJ2-7; maybe TRBD2 (6 bases). The CDR3 is 14 residues long. V dropped 3 bases and J dropped 6 bases, with 15 bases sitting between them. Germline V gene sequence: CDR1 MNHEY, CDR2 SMNVEV (reference sequence). This CDR3 reads CASSFSGGFSEQYF. The CDR3 DNA reads as TGTGCCAGCAGTTTCAGTGGGGGGTTTTCCGAGCAGTACTTC.

This clonotype has just a few counts. The CDR3 DNA follows: TGTGCCAGCAGCCGTGCAGGGGGCTCCGAGCAGTACTTC. Translation: CASSRAGGSEQYF. V gene TRBV5-6 combines with J gene TRBJ2-7; 8 positions match TRBD1. J gave up 6 bases and V 4 bases, and 6 bases lay outside the gene matches. The germline CDR1 and CDR2 sequences are SGHDT and YYEEEE. The CDR3 is 13 amino acids.

The chain carries TRBV12-5 and TRBJ2-5; 10 nucleotides match TRBD2. Germline CDR1 and CDR2: LGHNT and FRNRAP. V shed 0 bases, J shed 1 base, and the junction held 5 bases outside the gene matches. CDR3 length: 17 amino acids. CDR3 nucleotides: TGTGCTAGTGGTTTGGTTTTAGCGGGGGGACCCCAAGAGACCCAGTACTTC. Its protein is CASGLVLAGGPQETQYF.

This chain connects TRBV5-1 to TRBJ1-1, with 11 nucleotides matching TRBD1. V dropped 5 bases and J dropped 10; count of bases not matched to a gene: 4. Germline assignment: CDR1 SGHRS and CDR2 YFSETQ. CDR3 size: 12 residues. The CDR3 loop is CASSWTGGRAFF. In DNA, the CDR3 is TGCGCCAGCAGTTGGACAGGGGGCAGAGCTTTCTTT.

There are many counts of this clonotype. This chain joins TRBV7-2 and TRBJ1-5; D might be TRBD1 (5 bases). Trimming cost V 4 bases and J 6 bases, with 10 bases left between them. CDR1 and CDR2 (germline): SGHTA, FQGNSA. The CDR3 consists of 13 residues. CDR3 sequence: CASSSGYSQPQHF. The CDR3 region has the DNA TGTGCCAGCAGCTCAGGGTATAGTCAGCCCCAGCATTTT.

V is TRBV10-3 and J is TRBJ2-6; a possible D gene is TRBD1 (5 bases). The CDR3 loop spans 17 amino acids. V was pared by 11 bases and J by 2 bases, with 22 bases between. CDR1 ENHRY and CDR2 SYGVKD come from the germline V gene. In DNA, the CDR3 is TGTGCCTCCTTTCCCCAGGGTAATCCCACTGGGGCCAACGTCCTGACTTTC. Its protein is CASFPQGNPTGANVLTF.

The chain uses TRBV18 and TRBJ2-3; maybe TRBD2 (6 bases). The CDR3 has 15 residues. The V end lost 3 bases, the J end lost 3 bases, and 13 bases lay between the germline ends. Per the germline V gene, CDR1 is KGHSH and CDR2 is LQKENI. The CDR3 DNA is TGTGCCAGCTCACCCCAAGGACGGGGGACAGATACGCAGTATTTT. It translates to CASSPQGRGTDTQYF.

The rearrangement uses TRBV12-3 or TRBV12-4 and TRBJ1-3; D is ambiguous. The V end was cut by 3 bases, the J end by 4 bases, with 10 bases between. The CDR3 runs 14 residues. CDR3 sequence (DNA): TGTGCCAGCAGTTTCTCCAGGTCCGGAAACACCATATATTTT. Translating it yields CASSFSRSGNTIYF.

This clonotype has ten or more counts. The J gene is TRBJ2-3, the V gene TRBV12-3 or TRBV12-4; D might be TRBD2 (6 bases). The CDR3 runs to 14 residues. V was cut by 4 bases and J by 0 bases, with 8 bases left in between. CDR3 loop: CASSSGVSTDTQYF. CDR3 nucleotide sequence: TGTGCCAGCAGTTCGGGGGTTAGCACAGATACGCAGTATTTT.